This T cell receptor (beta chain) was obtained from a study of spatial heterogeneity in lung cancer. About the research overall: Detection of beta-chain sequences consistently exceeded that of alpha-chain sequences. Whole-study results and caveats: Numbers of ubiquitous and regional expanded TCRs tracked ubiquitous and regional nonsynonymous mutation counts, respectively. Tumoral mutation counts were tracked by counts of expanded intratumoral alpha and beta TCRs.

Trimming cost V 5 bases and J 2 bases; bases outside gene matches: 6. The CDR3 has 15 amino acids. In germline, CDR1 is LNHNV, CDR2 YYDKDF (reference sequence). Every molecule of TCR cDNA had its own unique molecular identifier. One entry per CDR3 protein, called by TCRdb with MiXCR from the 5' RACE reads. The table shows 700 to 950 distinct CDR3 sequences, with 9.3% occurring only once. This clonotype is judged medium-sized (0.01 to 0.1%). Its antigen remains unidentified. Sample time point: sample taken at primary tumor resection. Researchers sequenced whole RNA taken from tumor, nontumor lung or frozen PBMC without sorting.

The receptor's source is a male donor with early-stage non-small cell lung cancer. This chain connects TRBV15 to TRBJ2-3, with 8 bases lining up with TRBD2. The sample was lung tumor tissue, taken at surgery. The CDR3 coding sequence is TGTGCCACCAGCTTCGGACTAGCCATCACAGATACGCAGTATTTT. It is translated as CATSFGLAITDTQYF. Together with reference TRBV15 and TRBJ2-3, the CDR3 gives the full variable domain: DAMVIQNPRYQVTQFGKPVTLSCSQTLNHNVMYWYQQKSSQAPKLLFHYYDKDFNNEADTPDNFQSRRPNTSFCFLDIRSPGLGDTAMYLCATSFGLAITDTQYFGPGTRLTVL.